This T cell receptor (beta chain) was recovered during a study of T cell responses to AZD1222 COVID-19 vaccine. Study results and limitations: Variant regions that are unmutated are reportedly the target of nearly half of spike-specific TCRs.

The protocol was immunoSEQ multiplex PCR, while the TCRdb copy is restricted to in-frame clones and leaves out a portion. This table has about 55,000 clones, approximately 88% appearing once. Germline lookup yields CDR1 MDHEN and CDR2 SYDVKM. This CDR3 is 15 amino acids long. V lost 6 bases, J lost 8 bases, and 13 bases stayed unmatched. This clone was seen a single time. Its antigen is unknown. The chain carries TRBV28 and TRBJ1-2; 9 positions match TRBD1. The material was peripheral blood, obtained on day 0 of AZD1222 vaccination. This receptor was identified in an adult in good health. CDR3 amino acids: CASRRTGGALRGYTF. The CDR3 bases are TGTGCCAGCAGAAGAACAGGGGGCGCTTTGCGGGGCTACACCTTC.